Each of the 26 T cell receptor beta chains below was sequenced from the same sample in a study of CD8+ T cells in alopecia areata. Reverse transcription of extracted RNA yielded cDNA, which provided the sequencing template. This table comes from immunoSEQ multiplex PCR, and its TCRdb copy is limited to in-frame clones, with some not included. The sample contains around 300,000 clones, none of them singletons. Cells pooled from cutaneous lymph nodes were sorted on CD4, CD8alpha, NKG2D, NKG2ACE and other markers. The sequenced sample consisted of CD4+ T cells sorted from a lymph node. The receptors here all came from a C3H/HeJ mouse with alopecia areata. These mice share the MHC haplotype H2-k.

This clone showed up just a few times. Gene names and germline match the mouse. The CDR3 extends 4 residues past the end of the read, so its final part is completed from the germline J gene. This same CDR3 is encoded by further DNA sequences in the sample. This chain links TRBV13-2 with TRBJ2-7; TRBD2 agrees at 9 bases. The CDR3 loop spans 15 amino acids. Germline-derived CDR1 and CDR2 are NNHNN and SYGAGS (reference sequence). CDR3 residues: CASGDASWGGYEQYF. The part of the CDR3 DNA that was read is TGTGCCAGCGGTGATGCATCCTGGGGGGGTTAT.

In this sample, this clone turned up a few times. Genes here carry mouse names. Incomplete CDR3 DNA: TGTGCCAGCGGTGAACGGGGGGGCGGTGCAGAA. It translates to CASGERGGGAE. The whole CDR3 sequence reads CASGERGGGAETLYF. The V and J genes are TRBV13-2 and TRBJ2-3, with TRBD2 matching over 8 bases. The read falls 4 residues short of the CDR3 end, and the missing part is taken from the germline J gene. Germline lookup yields CDR1 NNHNN and CDR2 SYGAGS (reference sequence). With 2 bases clipped from V and 1 base from J, the junction kept 3 bases outside the gene matches. The CDR3 is 15 residues long.

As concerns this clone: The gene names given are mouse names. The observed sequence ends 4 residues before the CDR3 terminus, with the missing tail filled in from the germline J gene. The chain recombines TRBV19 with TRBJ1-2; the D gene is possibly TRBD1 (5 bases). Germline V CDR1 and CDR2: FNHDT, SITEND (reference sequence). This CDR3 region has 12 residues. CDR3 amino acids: CASSIQGGDYTF. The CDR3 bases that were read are TGTGCCAGCAGTATCCAGGGAGGC.

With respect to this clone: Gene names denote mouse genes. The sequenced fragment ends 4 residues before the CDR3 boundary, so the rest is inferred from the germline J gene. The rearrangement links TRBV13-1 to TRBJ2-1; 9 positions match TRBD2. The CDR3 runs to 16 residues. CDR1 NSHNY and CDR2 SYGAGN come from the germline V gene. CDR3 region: CASSDEWGGAWAEQFF. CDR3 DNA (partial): TGTGCCAGCAGTGATGAATGGGGGGGCGCTTGGGCT.

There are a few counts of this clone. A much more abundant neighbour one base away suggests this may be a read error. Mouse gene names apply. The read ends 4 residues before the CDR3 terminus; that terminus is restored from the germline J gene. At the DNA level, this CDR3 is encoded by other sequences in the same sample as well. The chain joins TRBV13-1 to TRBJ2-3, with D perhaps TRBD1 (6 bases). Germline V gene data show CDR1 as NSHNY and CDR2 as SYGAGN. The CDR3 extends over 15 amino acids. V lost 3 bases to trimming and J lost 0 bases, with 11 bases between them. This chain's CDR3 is CASSVGTTSAETLYF. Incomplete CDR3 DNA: TGTGCCAGCAGTGTCGGGACAACTAGTGCAGAA.

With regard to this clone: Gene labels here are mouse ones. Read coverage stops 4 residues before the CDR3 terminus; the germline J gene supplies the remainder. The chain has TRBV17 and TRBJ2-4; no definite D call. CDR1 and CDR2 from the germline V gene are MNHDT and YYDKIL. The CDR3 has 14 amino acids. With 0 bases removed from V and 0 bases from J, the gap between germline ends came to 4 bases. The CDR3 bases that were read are TGTGCTAGCAGTAGAGAACATAGTCAAAAC. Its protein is CASSREHSQN. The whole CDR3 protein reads CASSREHSQNTLYF. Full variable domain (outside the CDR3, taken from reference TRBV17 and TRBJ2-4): DTTVKQNPRYKLARVGKPVNLICSQTMNHDTMYWYQKKPNQAPKLLLFYYDKILNREADTFEKFQSSRPNNSFCSLYIGSAGLEYSAMYLCASSREHSQNTLYFGAGTRLSVL.

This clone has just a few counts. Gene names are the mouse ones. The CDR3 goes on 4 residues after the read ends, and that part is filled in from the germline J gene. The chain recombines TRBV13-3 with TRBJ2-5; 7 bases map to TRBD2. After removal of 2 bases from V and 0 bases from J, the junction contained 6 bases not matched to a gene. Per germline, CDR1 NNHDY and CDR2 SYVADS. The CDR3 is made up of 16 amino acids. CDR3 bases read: TGTGCCAGCAGTGACACTGGGGCCCTTAACCAAGAC. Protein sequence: CASSDTGALNQD. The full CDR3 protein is CASSDTGALNQDTQYF.

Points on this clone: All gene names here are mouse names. Incomplete CDR3 DNA: TGTGCCAGCAGTGATCCCTCCGGGGGGGGTTAT. Translating it yields CASSDPSGGGY. The entire CDR3 reads CASSDPSGGGYEQYF. The V and J genes are TRBV13-3 and TRBJ2-7; TRBD2 aligns across 7 bases. Read data end 4 residues before the CDR3 end; the end is taken from the germline J gene. Looked up from germline, CDR1 is NNHDY and CDR2 is SYVADS. The CDR3 totals 15 residues.

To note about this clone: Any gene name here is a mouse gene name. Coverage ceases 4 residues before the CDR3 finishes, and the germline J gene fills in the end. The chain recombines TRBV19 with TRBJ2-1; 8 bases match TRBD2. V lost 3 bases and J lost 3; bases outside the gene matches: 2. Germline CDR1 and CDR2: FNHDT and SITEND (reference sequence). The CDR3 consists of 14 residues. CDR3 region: CASSTLGGYAEQFF. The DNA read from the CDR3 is TGTGCCAGCAGTACGCTGGGGGGCTATGCT.

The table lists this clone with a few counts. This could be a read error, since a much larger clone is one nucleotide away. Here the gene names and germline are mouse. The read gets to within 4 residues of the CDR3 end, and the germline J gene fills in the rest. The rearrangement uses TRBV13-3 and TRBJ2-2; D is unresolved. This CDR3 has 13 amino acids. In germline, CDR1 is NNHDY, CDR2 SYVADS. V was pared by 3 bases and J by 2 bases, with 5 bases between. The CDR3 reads CASSAQNTGQLYF. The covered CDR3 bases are TGTGCCAGCAGTGCACAGAACACCGGG. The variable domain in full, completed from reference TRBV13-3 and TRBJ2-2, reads EAAVTQSPRSKVAVTGGKVTLSCHQTNNHDYMYWYRQDTGHGLRLIHYSYVADSTEKGDIPDGYKASRPSQENFSLILELASLSQTAVYFCASSAQNTGQLYFGEGSKLTVL.

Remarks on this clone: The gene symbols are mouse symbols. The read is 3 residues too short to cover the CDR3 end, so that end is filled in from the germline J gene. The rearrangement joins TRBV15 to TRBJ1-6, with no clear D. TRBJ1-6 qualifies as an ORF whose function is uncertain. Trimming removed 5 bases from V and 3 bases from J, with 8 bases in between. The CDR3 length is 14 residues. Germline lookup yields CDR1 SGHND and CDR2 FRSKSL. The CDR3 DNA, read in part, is TGTGCCAGCAGTGTCCCAGACTATAATTCGCCC. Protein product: CASSVPDYNSP. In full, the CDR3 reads CASSVPDYNSPLYF.

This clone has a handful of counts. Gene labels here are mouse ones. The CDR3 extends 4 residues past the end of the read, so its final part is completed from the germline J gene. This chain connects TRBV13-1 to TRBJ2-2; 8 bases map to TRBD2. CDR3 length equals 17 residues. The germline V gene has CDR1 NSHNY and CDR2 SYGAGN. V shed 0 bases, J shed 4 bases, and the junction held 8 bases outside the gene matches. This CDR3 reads CASSDAVWGGTTGQLYF. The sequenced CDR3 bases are TGTGCCAGCAGTGATGCAGTTTGGGGGGGTACCACCGGG.

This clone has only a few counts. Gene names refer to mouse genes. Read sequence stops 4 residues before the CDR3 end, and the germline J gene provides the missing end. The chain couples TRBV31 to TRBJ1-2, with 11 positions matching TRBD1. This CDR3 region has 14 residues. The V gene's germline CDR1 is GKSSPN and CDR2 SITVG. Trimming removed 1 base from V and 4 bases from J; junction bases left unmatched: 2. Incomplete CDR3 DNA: TGTGCCTGGAGTCGGGACAGGGGGTTCTCC. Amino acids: CAWSRDRGFS. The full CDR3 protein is CAWSRDRGFSDYTF.

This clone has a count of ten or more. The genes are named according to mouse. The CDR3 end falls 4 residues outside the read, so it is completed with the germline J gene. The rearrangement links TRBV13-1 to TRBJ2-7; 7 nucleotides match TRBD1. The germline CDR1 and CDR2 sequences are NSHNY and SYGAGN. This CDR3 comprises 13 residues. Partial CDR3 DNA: TGTGCCAGCAGTGATGGGGACAGATAT. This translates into CASSDGDRY. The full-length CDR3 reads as CASSDGDRYEQYF.

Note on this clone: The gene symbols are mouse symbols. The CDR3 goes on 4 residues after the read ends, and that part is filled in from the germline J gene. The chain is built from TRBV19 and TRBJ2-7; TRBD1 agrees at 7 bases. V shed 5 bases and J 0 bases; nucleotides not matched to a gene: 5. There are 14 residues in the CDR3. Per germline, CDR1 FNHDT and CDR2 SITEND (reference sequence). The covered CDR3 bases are TGTGCCAGCAGACGACAGGGTAGCTCCTAT. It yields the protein CASRRQGSSY. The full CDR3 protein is CASRRQGSSYEQYF.

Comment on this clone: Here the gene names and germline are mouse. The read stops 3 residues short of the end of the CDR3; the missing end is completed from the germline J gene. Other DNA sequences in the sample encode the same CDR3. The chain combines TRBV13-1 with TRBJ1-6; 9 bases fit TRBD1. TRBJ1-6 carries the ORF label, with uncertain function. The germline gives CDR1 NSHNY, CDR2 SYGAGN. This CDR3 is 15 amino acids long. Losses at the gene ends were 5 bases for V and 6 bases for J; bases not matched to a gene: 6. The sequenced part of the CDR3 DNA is TGTGCCAGCAGCGTCCGGGACAGGGCTAATTCGCCC. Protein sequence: CASSVRDRANSP. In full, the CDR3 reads CASSVRDRANSPLYF.

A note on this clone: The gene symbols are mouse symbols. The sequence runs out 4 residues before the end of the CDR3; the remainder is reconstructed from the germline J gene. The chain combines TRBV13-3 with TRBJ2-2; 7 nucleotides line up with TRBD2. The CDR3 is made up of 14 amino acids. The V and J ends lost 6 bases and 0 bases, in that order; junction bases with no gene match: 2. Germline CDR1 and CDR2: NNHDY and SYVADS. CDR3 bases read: TGTGCCAGCACATGGGGGGCAAACACCGGG. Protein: CASTWGANTG. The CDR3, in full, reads CASTWGANTGQLYF.

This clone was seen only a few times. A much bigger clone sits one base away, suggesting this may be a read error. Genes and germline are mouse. The sequenced CDR3 bases are TGTGCTAGCAGGCGGGACAGAAAAGAC. Translated: CASRRDRKD. The full CDR3 sequence reads CASRRDRKDTQYF. The gene calls are TRBV29 and TRBJ2-5; 7 bases are a match to TRBD1. With the read ending 4 residues before the CDR3 end, the germline J gene is used to fill in that end. Germline loops: CDR1 MSHET, CDR2 SYDVDS. This CDR3 comprises 13 residues. The full variable domain, completed using reference TRBV29 and TRBJ2-5, is DMKVTQMPRYLIKRMGENVLLECGQDMSHETMYWYRQDPGLGLQLIYISYDVDSNSEGDIPKGYRVSRKKREHFSLILDSAKTNQTSVYFCASRRDRKDTQYFGPGTRLLVL.

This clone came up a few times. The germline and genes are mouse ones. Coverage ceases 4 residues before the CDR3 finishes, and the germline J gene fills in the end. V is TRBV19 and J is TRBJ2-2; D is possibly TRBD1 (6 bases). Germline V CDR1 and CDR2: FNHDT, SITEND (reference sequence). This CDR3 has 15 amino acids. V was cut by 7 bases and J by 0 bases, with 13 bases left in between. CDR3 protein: CASHRDTANTGQLYF. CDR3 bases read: TGTGCCAGCCATCGGGACACTGCAAACACCGGG. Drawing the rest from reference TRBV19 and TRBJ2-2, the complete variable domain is GGIITQTPKFLIGQEGQKLTLKCQQNFNHDTMYWYRQDSGKGLRLIYYSITENDLQKGDLSEGYDASREKKSSFSLTVTSAQKNEMAVFLCASHRDTANTGQLYFGEGSKLTVL.

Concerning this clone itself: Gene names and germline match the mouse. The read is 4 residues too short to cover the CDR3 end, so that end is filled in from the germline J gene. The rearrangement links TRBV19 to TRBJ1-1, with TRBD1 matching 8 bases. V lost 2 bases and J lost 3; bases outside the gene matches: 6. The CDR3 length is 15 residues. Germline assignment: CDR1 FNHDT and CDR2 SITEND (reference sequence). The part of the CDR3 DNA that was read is TGTGCCAGCAGTATCCTCGACAGGGGATACACA. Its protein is CASSILDRGYT. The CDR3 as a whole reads CASSILDRGYTEVFF.

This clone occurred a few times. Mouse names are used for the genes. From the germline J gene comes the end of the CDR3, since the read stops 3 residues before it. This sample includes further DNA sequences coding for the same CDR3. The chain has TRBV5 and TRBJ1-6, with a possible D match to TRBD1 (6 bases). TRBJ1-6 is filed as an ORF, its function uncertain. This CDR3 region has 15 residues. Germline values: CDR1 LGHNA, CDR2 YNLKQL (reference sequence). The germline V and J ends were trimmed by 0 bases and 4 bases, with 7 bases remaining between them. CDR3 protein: CASSQEGGYNSPLYF. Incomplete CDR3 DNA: TGTGCCAGCAGCCAAGAAGGGGGATATAATTCGCCC.

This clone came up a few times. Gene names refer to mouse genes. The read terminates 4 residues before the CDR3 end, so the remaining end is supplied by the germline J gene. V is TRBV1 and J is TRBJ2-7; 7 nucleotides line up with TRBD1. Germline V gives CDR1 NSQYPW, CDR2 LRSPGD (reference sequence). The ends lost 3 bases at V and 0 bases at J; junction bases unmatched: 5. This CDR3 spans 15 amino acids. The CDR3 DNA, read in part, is TGCACCTGCAGTGCGCCCCCAGGGGGCTCCTAT. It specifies CTCSAPPGGSY. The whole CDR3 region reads CTCSAPPGGSYEQYF.

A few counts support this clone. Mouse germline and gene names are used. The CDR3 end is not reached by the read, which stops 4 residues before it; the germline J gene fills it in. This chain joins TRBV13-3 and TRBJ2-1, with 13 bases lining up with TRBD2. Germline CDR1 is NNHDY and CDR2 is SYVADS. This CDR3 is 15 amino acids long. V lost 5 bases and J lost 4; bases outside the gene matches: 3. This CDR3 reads CASRAGLGGYAEQFF. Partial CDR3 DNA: TGTGCCAGCAGAGCGGGACTGGGGGGGTATGCT.

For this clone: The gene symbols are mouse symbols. Here the CDR3 reads CASSGGVGAETLYF. The sequenced CDR3 bases are TGTGCCAGCTCTGGGGGGGTGGGTGCAGAA. The chain couples TRBV13-2 to TRBJ2-3; 9 bases agree with TRBD2. The CDR3 end lies 4 residues beyond the end of the read and is filled in from the germline J gene. The V segment lost 7 bases and the J segment 1 base; nucleotides outside the gene matches: 4. The CDR3 loop spans 14 amino acids. Germline V gives CDR1 NNHNN, CDR2 SYGAGS (reference sequence).

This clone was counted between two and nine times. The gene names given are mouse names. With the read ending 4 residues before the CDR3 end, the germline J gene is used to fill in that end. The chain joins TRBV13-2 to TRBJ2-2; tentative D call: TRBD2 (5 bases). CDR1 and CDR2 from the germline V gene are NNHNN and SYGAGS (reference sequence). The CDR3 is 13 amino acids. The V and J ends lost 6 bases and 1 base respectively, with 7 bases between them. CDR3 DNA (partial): TGTGCCAGCGTAACTGGAAACACCGGG. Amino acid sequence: CASVTGNTG. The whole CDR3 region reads CASVTGNTGQLYF.

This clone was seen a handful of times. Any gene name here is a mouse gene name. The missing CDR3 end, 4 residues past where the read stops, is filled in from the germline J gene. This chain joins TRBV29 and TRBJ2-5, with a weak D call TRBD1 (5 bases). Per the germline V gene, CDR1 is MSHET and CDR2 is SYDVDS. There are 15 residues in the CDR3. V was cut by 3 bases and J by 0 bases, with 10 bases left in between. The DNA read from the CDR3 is TGTGCTAGCAGTTTCCCCACAGGTAACCAAGAC. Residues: CASSFPTGNQD. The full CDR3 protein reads CASSFPTGNQDTQYF.